Presented here are 18 T cell receptor beta chains from one specimen sequenced in a study of T cell responses to AZD1222 COVID-19 vaccine. Produced via immunoSEQ multiplex PCR; TCRdb's table is partial and in-frame only. The sample holds about 39,000 clones, about 90% seen once. The sequencing used peripheral blood, collected 28 days after the second dose of the MenACWY control vaccine. These TCRs come from an adult who received the MenACWY meningococcal vaccine as a control.

This chain links TRBV6-1 with TRBJ2-1; no definite D call. This CDR3 is built from 17 residues. In germline, CDR1 is MNHNS, CDR2 SASEGT. Trimming took 3 bases from V and 0 from J, leaving 15 bases between them. In DNA form, the CDR3 reads TGTGCCAGCAGTGAGGAGTACTGGCTGAGCTCCTACAATGAGCAGTTCTTC. The encoded protein is CASSEEYWLSSYNEQFF.

The genes are TRBV19 and TRBJ1-6, with 9 bases matching TRBD1. The trim removed 3 bases at V and 11 bases at J, leaving 20 bases unmatched. The CDR3 has 19 amino acids. In germline, CDR1 is LNHDA, CDR2 SQIVND (reference sequence). The CDR3 DNA sequence: TGTGCCAGTAGTATCAGGGCGGAGACCGGGACAGGGATGAGAACACCCCTCCACTTT. This encodes CASSIRAETGTGMRTPLHF.

The chain joins TRBV9 to TRBJ2-2; D call uncertain. Trimming stripped 0 bases from V and 7 bases from J, with 4 bases between. Germline CDR1 SGDLS, CDR2 YYNGEE. This CDR3 region has 12 residues. The CDR3: CASSVDSGELFF. The CDR3 DNA reads TGTGCCAGCAGCGTAGACAGCGGGGAGCTGTTTTTT.

The chain is built from TRBV19 and TRBJ2-4; a weak D match, TRBD2 (5 bases). The V and J ends lost 5 bases and 13 bases respectively, with 18 bases between them. This CDR3 comprises 13 residues. CDR1 and CDR2 from the germline V gene are LNHDA and SQIVND (reference sequence). Here the CDR3 DNA reads TGTGCCAGTAGTTCCCGTGGGGTAGCGACACAGTACTTC. Protein product: CASSSRGVATQYF.

The gene calls are TRBV2 and TRBJ2-7; no clear D gene. The CDR3 spans 12 residues. The germline CDR1 and CDR2 sequences are SNHLY and FYNNEI. V lost 5 bases to trimming and J lost 1 base, with 6 bases between them. The CDR3 is CASSSLSYEQYF. The CDR3 DNA reads TGTGCCAGCAGTTCGTTGTCCTACGAGCAGTACTTC.

This chain links TRBV28 with TRBJ2-5, with 9 positions matching TRBD2. The CDR3 sequence is 15 residues long. The germline CDR1 and CDR2 sequences are MDHEN and SYDVKM. V trimming: 8 bases; J trimming: 5 bases; junction bases outside the gene matches: 12. The CDR3 loop reads CASRVYLAGHETQYF. The CDR3 nucleotides are TGTGCCAGCCGCGTCTACCTAGCGGGACACGAGACCCAGTACTTC.

The chain employs TRBV2 and TRBJ1-5; no clear D. From germline, CDR1 is SNHLY and CDR2 FYNNEI. V lost 5 bases to trimming and J lost 1 base, with 21 bases between them. The CDR3 is 18 amino acids. This CDR3 reads CASSSISLTPGSNQPQHF. The CDR3 DNA is TGTGCCAGCAGTTCTATCAGCCTAACACCGGGAAGCAATCAGCCCCAGCATTTT.

The chain couples TRBV2 to TRBJ1-5, with TRBD1 as a possible D gene (6 bases). This CDR3 is built from 16 residues. Germline V gives CDR1 SNHLY, CDR2 FYNNEI. The germline V and J ends were trimmed by 7 bases and 0 bases, with 16 bases remaining between them. The CDR3 loop is CASTADQGYSNQPQHF. Here the CDR3 DNA reads TGTGCCAGCACCGCCGACCAGGGGTATAGCAATCAGCCCCAGCATTTT.

The chain employs TRBV2 and TRBJ1-2; D is uncertain. This CDR3 comprises 15 residues. CDR1 SNHLY and CDR2 FYNNEI come from the germline V gene. V lost 6 bases and J lost 1, with 15 bases in between. In DNA, the CDR3 is TGTGCCAGCAGGGATCCCAGGAGAATTAACTATGGCTACACCTTC. Its translation: CASRDPRRINYGYTF.

J is TRBJ2-5 and V is TRBV5-5, with TRBD2 matching 13 bases. Germline CDR1 is SGHKS and CDR2 is YYEKEE (reference sequence). This CDR3 is built from 17 residues. V dropped 3 bases and J dropped 7; count of bases not matched to a gene: 12. CDR3 protein: CASSSKLAGGPGGTQYF. In nucleotides, the CDR3 is TGTGCCAGCAGCTCCAAACTAGCGGGAGGGCCAGGTGGGACCCAGTACTTC. Full variable domain (remainder filled in from reference TRBV5-5 and TRBJ2-5): DAGVTQSPTHLIKTRGQQVTLRCSPISGHKSVSWYQQVLGQGPQFIFQYYEKEERGRGNFPDRFSARQFPNYSSELNVNALLLGDSALYLCASSSKLAGGPGGTQYFGPGTRLLVL.

This clone showed up just once. This chain joins TRBV5-6 and TRBJ1-1; D ambiguous. The CDR3 extends over 13 amino acids. Germline V gene lookup returns CDR1 SGHDT and CDR2 YYEEEE. The V and J ends lost 3 bases and 1 base respectively, with 7 bases between them. The CDR3 DNA reads as TGTGCCAGCAGCTGGTCACGGAACACTGAAGCTTTCTTT. Its translation: CASSWSRNTEAFF.

The rearrangement uses TRBV2 and TRBJ2-1; D is undetermined. V gave up 7 bases and J gave up 4 bases, with 8 bases separating them. Germline CDR1 and CDR2: SNHLY and FYNNEI. The CDR3 runs 12 residues. For the CDR3, the DNA is TGTGCCAGCAAGGACGGTTACAATGAGCAGTTCTTC. It specifies CASKDGYNEQFF.

The chain couples TRBV6-6 to TRBJ1-6, with no clear D. V was pared by 5 bases and J by 7 bases, with 12 bases between. The CDR3 spans 14 residues. The V gene's germline CDR1 is MNHNY and CDR2 SVGAGI (reference sequence). Written as DNA, the CDR3 is TGTGCCAGCAGTACCCGGCGGGTGAATTCACCCCTCCACTTT. Its protein is CASSTRRVNSPLHF.

In its sample, this clone was seen once. The genes are TRBV6-5 and TRBJ1-2, with a weak D call TRBD1 (5 bases). V was cut by 2 bases and J by 4 bases, with 5 bases left in between. Looked up from germline, CDR1 is MNHEY and CDR2 is SVGAGI. The CDR3 is made up of 12 amino acids. CDR3 protein: CASSYRGYGYTF. The CDR3 DNA follows: TGTGCCAGCAGTTACAGGGGCTATGGCTACACCTTC.

The chain combines TRBV9 with TRBJ1-6; possible D gene TRBD1, 6 bases. V lost 4 bases and J 7 bases, leaving 18 bases between the germline ends. Germline V gene lookup returns CDR1 SGDLS and CDR2 YYNGEE. This CDR3 comprises 16 residues. The CDR3 DNA sequence: TGTGCCAGCAGCCCTAGGGGGGGACGGGGCAATTCACCCCTCCACTTT. It translates to CASSPRGGRGNSPLHF.

V is TRBV6-5 and J is TRBJ2-3; D is uncertain. Deletions cut 4 bases from V and 6 bases from J, with 5 bases between. The CDR3 totals 11 residues. From germline, CDR1 is MNHEY and CDR2 SVGAGI. The CDR3 DNA is TGTGCCAGCAGTTCATCGGATACGCAGTATTTT. Its protein is CASSSSDTQYF.

The chain recombines TRBV28 with TRBJ1-4; D ambiguous. Germline V gives CDR1 MDHEN, CDR2 SYDVKM. This CDR3 is 12 amino acids long. V lost 5 bases, J lost 5 bases, and 6 bases lay in between. In DNA form, the CDR3 reads TGTGCCAGCAGTCAGCTAAATGAAAAACTGTTTTTT. Amino acid sequence: CASSQLNEKLFF. Drawing the rest from reference TRBV28 and TRBJ1-4, the complete variable domain is DVKVTQSSRYLVKRTGEKVFLECVQDMDHENMFWYRQDPGLGLRLIYFSYDVKMKEKGDIPEGYSVSREKKERFSLILESASTNQTSMYLCASSQLNEKLFFGSGTQLSVL.

The CDR3 loop is CAWVGAGAGNTEAFF. CDR3 DNA sequence: TGTGCCTGGGTCGGCGCGGGGGCAGGAAACACTGAAGCTTTCTTT. The J gene is TRBJ1-1, the V gene TRBV30, with D perhaps matching TRBD1 (6 bases). The CDR3 contains 15 residues. Germline V gene data show CDR1 as GTSNPN and CDR2 as SVGIG (reference sequence). The V end was cut by 5 bases, the J end by 2 bases, with 18 bases between.